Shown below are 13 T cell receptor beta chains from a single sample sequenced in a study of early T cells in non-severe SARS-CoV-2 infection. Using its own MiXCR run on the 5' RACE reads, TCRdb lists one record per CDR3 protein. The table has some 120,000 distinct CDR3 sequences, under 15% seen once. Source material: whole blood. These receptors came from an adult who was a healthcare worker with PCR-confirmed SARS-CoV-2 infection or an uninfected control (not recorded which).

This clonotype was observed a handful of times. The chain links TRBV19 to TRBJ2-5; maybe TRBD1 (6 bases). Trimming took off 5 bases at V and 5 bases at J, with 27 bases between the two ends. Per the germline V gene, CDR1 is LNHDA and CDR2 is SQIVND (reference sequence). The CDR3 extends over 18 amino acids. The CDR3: CASSPPPGTQGVYETQYF. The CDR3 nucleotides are TGTGCCAGTAGTCCGCCTCCTGGGACACAAGGAGTGTATGAGACCCAGTACTTC. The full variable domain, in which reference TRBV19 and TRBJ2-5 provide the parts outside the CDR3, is DGGITQSPKYLFRKEGQNVTLSCEQNLNHDAMYWYRQDPGQGLRLIYYSQIVNDFQKGDIAEGYSVSREKKESFPLTVTSAQKNPTAFYLCASSPPPGTQGVYETQYFGPGTRLLVL.

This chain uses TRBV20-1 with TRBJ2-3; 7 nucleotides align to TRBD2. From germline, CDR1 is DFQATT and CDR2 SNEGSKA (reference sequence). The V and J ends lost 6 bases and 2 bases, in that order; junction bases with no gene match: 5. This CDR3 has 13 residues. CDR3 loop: CSAPGLVTDTQYF. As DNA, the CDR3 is TGCAGTGCCCCCGGACTAGTCACAGATACGCAGTATTTT.

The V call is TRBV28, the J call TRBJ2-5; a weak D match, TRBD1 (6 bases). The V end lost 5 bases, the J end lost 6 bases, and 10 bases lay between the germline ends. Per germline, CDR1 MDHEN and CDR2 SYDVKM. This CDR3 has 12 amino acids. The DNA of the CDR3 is TGTGCCAGCAGTGGGGACATTCAGACCCAGTACTTC. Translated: CASSGDIQTQYF.

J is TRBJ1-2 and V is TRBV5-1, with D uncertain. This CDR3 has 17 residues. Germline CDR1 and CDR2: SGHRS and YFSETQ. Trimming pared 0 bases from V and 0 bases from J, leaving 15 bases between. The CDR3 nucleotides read TGCGCCAGCAGCTTGGACGGCAGGCGAGAAGCTAACTATGGCTACACCTTC. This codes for CASSLDGRREANYGYTF.

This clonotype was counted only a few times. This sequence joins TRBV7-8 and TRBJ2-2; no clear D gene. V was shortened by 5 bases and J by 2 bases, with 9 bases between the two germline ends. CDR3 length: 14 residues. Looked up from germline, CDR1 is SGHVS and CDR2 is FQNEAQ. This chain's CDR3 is CASSPLGNTGELFF. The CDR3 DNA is TGTGCCAGCAGCCCCCTGGGTAACACCGGGGAGCTGTTTTTT.

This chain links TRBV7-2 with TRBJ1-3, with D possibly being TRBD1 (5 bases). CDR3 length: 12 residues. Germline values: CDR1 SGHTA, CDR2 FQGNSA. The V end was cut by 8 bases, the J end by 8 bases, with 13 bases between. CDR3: CASARQLDTIYF. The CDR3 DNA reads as TGTGCCAGCGCCAGACAGTTGGACACCATATATTTT.

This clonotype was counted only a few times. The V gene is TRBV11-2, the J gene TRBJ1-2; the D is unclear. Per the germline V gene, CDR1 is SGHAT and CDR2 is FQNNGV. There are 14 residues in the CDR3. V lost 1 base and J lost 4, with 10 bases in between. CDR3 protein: CASSLGPGTYGYTF. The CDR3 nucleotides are TGTGCCAGCAGCTTAGGCCCCGGTACCTATGGCTACACCTTC.

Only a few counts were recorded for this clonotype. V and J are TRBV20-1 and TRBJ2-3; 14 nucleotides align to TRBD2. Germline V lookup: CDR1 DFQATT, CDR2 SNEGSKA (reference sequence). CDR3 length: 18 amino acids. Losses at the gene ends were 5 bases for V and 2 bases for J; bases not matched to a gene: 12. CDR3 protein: CSALSGTSGGPTTDTQYF. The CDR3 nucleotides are TGCAGTGCTCTCTCCGGGACTAGCGGGGGACCCACCACAGATACGCAGTATTTT.

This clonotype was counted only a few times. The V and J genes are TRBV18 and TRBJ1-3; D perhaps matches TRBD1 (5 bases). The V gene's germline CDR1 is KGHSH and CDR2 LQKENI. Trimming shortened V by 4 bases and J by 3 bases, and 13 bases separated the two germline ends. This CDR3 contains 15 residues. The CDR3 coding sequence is TGTGCCAGCTCACTCGAGGGGAATATTGGAAACACCATATATTTT. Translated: CASSLEGNIGNTIYF.

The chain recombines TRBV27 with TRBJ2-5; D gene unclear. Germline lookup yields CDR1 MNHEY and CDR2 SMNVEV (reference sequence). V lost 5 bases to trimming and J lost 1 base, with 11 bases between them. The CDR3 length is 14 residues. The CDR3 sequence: CASSLKGSQETQYF. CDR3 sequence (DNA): TGTGCCAGCAGTCTTAAGGGCAGCCAAGAGACCCAGTACTTC.

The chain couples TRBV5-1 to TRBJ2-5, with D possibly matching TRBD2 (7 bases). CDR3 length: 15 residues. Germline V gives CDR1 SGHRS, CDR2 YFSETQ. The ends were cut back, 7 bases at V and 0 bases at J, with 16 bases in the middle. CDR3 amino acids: CASGSGGGYQETQYF. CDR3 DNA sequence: TGCGCCAGCGGAAGCGGCGGGGGCTACCAAGAGACCCAGTACTTC.

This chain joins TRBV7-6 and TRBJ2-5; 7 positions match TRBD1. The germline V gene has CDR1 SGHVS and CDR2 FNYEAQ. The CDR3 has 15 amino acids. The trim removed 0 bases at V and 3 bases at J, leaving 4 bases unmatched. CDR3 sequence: CASSLASTGKETQYF. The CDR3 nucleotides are TGTGCCAGCAGCTTAGCGTCGACAGGGAAAGAGACCCAGTACTTC.

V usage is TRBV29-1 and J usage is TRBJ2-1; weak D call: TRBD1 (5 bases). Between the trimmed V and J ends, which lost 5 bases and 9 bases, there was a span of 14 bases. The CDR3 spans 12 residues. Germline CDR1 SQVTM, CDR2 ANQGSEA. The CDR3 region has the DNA TGCAGCGTTAATGTCCCAAGGGGTGAGCAGTTCTTC. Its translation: CSVNVPRGEQFF.